This TCR beta chain was sequenced for a study of CD8+ T cells in alopecia areata. Study-level information: Patients in the treated group were given tofacitinib by mouth, 5 to 10 mg twice a day.

This clone ranks as medium-sized. The antigen remains unidentified. RNA extraction and reverse transcription yielded cDNA as sequencing template. Clones were read by immunoSEQ multiplex PCR, and TCRdb kept only the in-frame ones, dropping some. The sample gives 10,000 or so clones, approximately 60% of which show up once; around 8% is in the top ten. General study findings and limits: Alphabeta T cells residing in normal skin are also sequenced in scalp samples. Possibly as an HLA-related effect, TCR sharing across patients appeared less clear than in mice. It was lesional scalp, especially alopecia totalis/universalis, that showed higher clonality than normal scalp.

Researchers took lesional scalp punch biopsies and peripheral blood from people who were alopecia areata patients. The CDR3 sequence is 14 residues long. The junction had 3 bases not matched to a gene; V was cut back by 5 bases and J by 3 bases. The germline CDR1 and CDR2 sequences are SGHVS and FQNEAQ. Material: skin, obtained at week 0. V usage is TRBV7-8 and J usage is TRBJ2-7; 11 positions match TRBD2. The receptor was derived from a human donor with alopecia areata. The CDR3 protein is CASSTGTSGYEQYF. DNA of the CDR3: TGTGCCAGCAGCACCGGGACTAGCGGCTACGAGCAGTACTTC. Full variable domain (remainder filled in from reference TRBV7-8 and TRBJ2-7): GAGVSQSPRYKVAKRGQDVALRCDPISGHVSLFWYQQALGQGPEFLTYFQNEAQLDKSGLPSDRFFAERPEGSVSTLKIQRTQQEDSAVYLCASSTGTSGYEQYFGPGTRLTVT.